The clone carrying this T cell receptor (beta chain) was recorded only once. The sample belongs to a study of blood T cell repertoires in COVID-19. Study details: Samples came from the United States, Italy and Spain, spanning acute and convalescent COVID-19.

CDR1 is SGHAT, CDR2 FQNNGV, per germline. V was shortened by 3 bases and J by 7 bases, with 13 bases between the two germline ends. The CDR3 runs 13 residues. In the authors' workflow: Reference gene primers were amplified, and this amplification served to estimate nucleated cell counts. Measured with immunoSEQ multiplex PCR; TCRdb has only the in-frame clones, and not every one. The V and J calls and clone size are taken from that table; D and trimming were inferred from the DNA. The table lists 110,000 to 150,000 clones, approximately 92% of them singletons. The chain combines TRBV11-2 with TRBJ2-7; no clear D. Sample: peripheral blood. The receptor's source is a woman aged 60-70 years with active COVID-19. In nucleotides, the CDR3 is TGTGCCAGCAGCTTCGCCTGGTGGAGAGAGCAGTACTTC. Protein sequence: CASSFAWWREQYF.